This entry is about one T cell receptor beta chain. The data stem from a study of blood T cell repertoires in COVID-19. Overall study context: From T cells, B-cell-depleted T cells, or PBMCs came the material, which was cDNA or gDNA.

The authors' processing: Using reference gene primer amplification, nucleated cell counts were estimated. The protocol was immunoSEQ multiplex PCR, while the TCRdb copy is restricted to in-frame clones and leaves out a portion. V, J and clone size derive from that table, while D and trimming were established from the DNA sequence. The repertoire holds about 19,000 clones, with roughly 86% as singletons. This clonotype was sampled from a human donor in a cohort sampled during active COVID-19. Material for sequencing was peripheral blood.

The DNA of the CDR3 is TGCAGTGCTAGTAGGGGCCCACAGGGCTACACCTTC. This codes for CSASRGPQGYTF. The V and J genes are TRBV20-1 and TRBJ1-2; tentative D call: TRBD1 (5 bases). From germline, CDR1 is DFQATT and CDR2 SNEGSKA (reference sequence). The CDR3 is made up of 12 amino acids. Trimming cost V 3 bases and J 8 bases, with 13 bases left between them.